These 26 T cell receptor beta chains originate from one sample sequenced in a study of T cell responses to AZD1222 COVID-19 vaccine. Some clones are missing from TCRdb's copy, which holds only in-frame ones; the method was immunoSEQ multiplex PCR. The sample carries roughly 150,000 clones, 70% to 90% recorded once. The sample here was peripheral blood, taken on day 0 of AZD1222 vaccination. All receptors come from an adult in good health.

The rearrangement joins TRBV29-1 to TRBJ2-7; TRBD2 aligns across 7 bases. V shed 1 base and J 2 bases; nucleotides not matched to a gene: 2. The length of the CDR3 is 13 residues. Germline V gene lookup returns CDR1 SQVTM and CDR2 ANQGSEA. CDR3 amino acids: CSVEGTRPYEQYF. CDR3 coding DNA: TGCAGCGTTGAAGGGACTAGACCCTACGAGCAGTACTTC.

The V call is TRBV7-9, the J call TRBJ2-5; D remains ambiguous. The CDR3 runs to 11 residues. CDR1 and CDR2 from the germline V gene are SEHNR and FQNEAQ (reference sequence). V dropped 6 bases and J dropped 5 bases, with 7 bases sitting between them. The CDR3 loop is CASSWAETQYF. The CDR3 region has the DNA TGTGCCAGCAGTTGGGCGGAGACCCAGTACTTC.

The chain links TRBV5-1 to TRBJ2-7; the match to TRBD1 covers 9 bases. Germline lookup yields CDR1 SGHRS and CDR2 YFSETQ. CDR3 size: 13 residues. V lost 7 bases and J lost 4; bases outside the gene matches: 6. In DNA form, the CDR3 reads TGCGCCAGCGCTGGACAGGGGCCGTACGAGCAGTACTTC. Translation gives CASAGQGPYEQYF. The full variable domain, rest sourced from reference TRBV5-1 and TRBJ2-7, is KAGVTQTPRYLIKTRGQQVTLSCSPISGHRSVSWYQQTPGQGLQFLFEYFSETQRNKGNFPGRFSGRQFSNSRSEMNVSTLELGDSALYLCASAGQGPYEQYFGPGTRLTVT.

The chain links TRBV6-2 or TRBV6-3 to TRBJ2-7, with unresolved D. CDR3 size: 14 residues. The V gene lost 0 bases and the J gene lost 2 bases, with 8 bases spanning the gap. Germline assignment: CDR1 MNHEY and CDR2 SVGEGT. The CDR3 bases are TGTGCCAGCAGTTACTCGTTTCCCACCTACGAGCAGTACTTC. Translated, it gives CASSYSFPTYEQYF.

This chain connects TRBV28 to TRBJ1-5; 9 bases map to TRBD1. The V segment lost 4 bases and the J segment 4 bases; nucleotides outside the gene matches: 2. The CDR3 contains 14 residues. In germline, CDR1 is MDHEN, CDR2 SYDVKM. CDR3 nucleotide sequence: TGTGCCAGCAGTTCCGGACAGGGGAATCAGCCCCAGCATTTT. This translates into CASSSGQGNQPQHF. Full variable domain (rest looked up from reference TRBV28 and TRBJ1-5): DVKVTQSSRYLVKRTGEKVFLECVQDMDHENMFWYRQDPGLGLRLIYFSYDVKMKEKGDIPEGYSVSREKKERFSLILESASTNQTSMYLCASSSGQGNQPQHFGDGTRLSIL.

This clone showed up just a few times. This CDR3 is also generated by other DNA sequences in the sample. The chain links TRBV6-5 to TRBJ2-7, with D tentatively TRBD1 (5 bases). The CDR3 totals 14 residues. Germline V gives CDR1 MNHEY, CDR2 SVGAGI. Trimming took off 0 bases at V and 2 bases at J, with 8 bases between the two ends. The CDR3 DNA follows: TGTGCCAGCAGTTACTCCCAGGGAACCTACGAGCAGTACTTC. It translates to CASSYSQGTYEQYF.

The chain joins TRBV6-2 or TRBV6-3 to TRBJ2-2; D is possibly TRBD1 (5 bases). The CDR3 is made up of 14 amino acids. Trimming removed 5 bases at V and 1 base at J, with 8 bases between. Germline V lookup: CDR1 MNHEY, CDR2 SVGEGT. This chain's CDR3 is CASSPRVNTGELFF. CDR3 nucleotide sequence: TGTGCCAGCAGTCCCAGGGTGAACACCGGGGAGCTGTTTTTT.

This chain links TRBV5-1 with TRBJ1-2, with D perhaps TRBD1 (6 bases). The CDR3 contains 14 residues. Trimming removed 1 base from V and 5 bases from J, with 12 bases in between. The germline gives CDR1 SGHRS, CDR2 YFSETQ. This CDR3 reads CASSLSTGQYGYTF. In DNA form, the CDR3 reads TGCGCCAGCAGCTTGTCTACAGGGCAATATGGCTACACCTTC.

This chain uses TRBV28 with TRBJ2-1, with D unresolved. This CDR3 is 15 amino acids long. Per germline, CDR1 MDHEN and CDR2 SYDVKM. V was clipped by 4 bases and J by 7 bases, with 17 bases between them. The CDR3 reads CASSSVGSLRNEQFF. In DNA form, the CDR3 reads TGTGCCAGCAGTTCGGTCGGATCCCTCAGGAATGAGCAGTTCTTC.

The V call is TRBV5-5, the J call TRBJ2-7, with 9 bases matching TRBD2. CDR3 length equals 15 residues. The ends lost 4 bases at V and 4 bases at J; junction bases unmatched: 9. Germline CDR1 SGHKS, CDR2 YYEKEE (reference sequence). The CDR3 loop reads CASSLWAGGPYEQYF. Written as DNA, the CDR3 is TGTGCCAGCAGCCTGTGGGCGGGAGGGCCATACGAGCAGTACTTC.

This clone was detected a few times. The chain uses TRBV7-3 and TRBJ2-2; weak D call: TRBD1 (5 bases). This CDR3 spans 14 amino acids. Germline V gene lookup returns CDR1 SGHTA and CDR2 FQGTGA. Trimming took 4 bases from V and 2 from J, leaving 8 bases between them. CDR3 nucleotides: TGTGCCAGCAGCTCCAGGGTTAACACCGGGGAGCTGTTTTTT. This gives the protein CASSSRVNTGELFF.

For the CDR3, the DNA is TGTGCCAGCAGTTCACCTCCCCGTCAGGGTGCCGGAAACACCATATATTTT. Its protein product is CASSSPPRQGAGNTIYF. The V gene is TRBV28, the J gene TRBJ1-3; perhaps TRBD1 as D (5 bases). This CDR3 region has 17 residues. Germline V gene sequence: CDR1 MDHEN, CDR2 SYDVKM. V was shortened by 4 bases and J by 4 bases, with 20 bases between the two germline ends.

This clone came up once. The gene calls are TRBV5-4 and TRBJ1-2, with 7 bases aligning to TRBD1. V trimming: 4 bases; J trimming: 4 bases; junction bases outside the gene matches: 10. CDR1 is SGHNT, CDR2 YYREEE, per germline (reference sequence). CDR3 length equals 15 residues. CDR3 bases: TGTGCCAGCAGCGAAAGGGGGCGTTTTTCCTATGGCTACACCTTC. Translated: CASSERGRFSYGYTF.

The chain couples TRBV19 to TRBJ1-6, with TRBD1 matching over 9 bases. Unmatched junction bases numbered 5, after V lost 9 bases and J lost 8 bases. CDR1 is LNHDA and CDR2 is SQIVND in the germline V gene (reference sequence). CDR3 length: 13 residues. CDR3 in DNA: TGTGCCAGCAGGGACAGGGTTGATTCACCCCTCCACTTT. Translated: CASRDRVDSPLHF. The whole variable domain, filled in from reference TRBV19 and TRBJ1-6, reads DGGITQSPKYLFRKEGQNVTLSCEQNLNHDAMYWYRQDPGQGLRLIYYSQIVNDFQKGDIAEGYSVSREKKESFPLTVTSAQKNPTAFYLCASRDRVDSPLHFGNGTRLTVT.

The chain uses TRBV3-1 (or the pseudogene TRBV3-2) and TRBJ2-5; D ambiguous. Deletions cut 2 bases from V and 4 bases from J, with 8 bases between. The CDR3 sequence is 13 residues long. Germline CDR1 reads LGHDT; CDR2 reads YNNKEL (reference sequence). CDR3 in DNA: TGTGCCAGCAGCCAATACTATAGAGAGACCCAGTACTTC. Encoded protein: CASSQYYRETQYF.

The chain has TRBV7-9 and TRBJ1-1; D not resolved. This CDR3 region has 13 residues. The V end lost 2 bases, the J end lost 1 base, and 5 bases lay between the germline ends. Germline assignment: CDR1 SEHNR and CDR2 FQNEAQ (reference sequence). The CDR3 bases are TGTGCCAGCAGCTTATACCAGAACACTGAAGCTTTCTTT. Its translation is CASSLYQNTEAFF.

The V gene is TRBV18, the J gene TRBJ1-4; D is ambiguous. Germline CDR1 KGHSH, CDR2 LQKENI. The CDR3 length is 16 residues. Trimming pared 2 bases from V and 3 bases from J, leaving 13 bases between. Here the CDR3 DNA reads TGTGCCAGCTCACCAATTATAATTGGGGCTAATGAAAAACTGTTTTTT. Amino acids: CASSPIIIGANEKLFF.

The chain recombines TRBV14 with TRBJ2-1; D call uncertain. Germline V gene sequence: CDR1 SGHDN, CDR2 FVKESK. CDR3 length: 16 residues. Trimming left V 2 bases short and J 5 bases short, with 16 bases between. CDR3 loop: CASSQLAGTGDNEQFF. Written as DNA, the CDR3 is TGTGCCAGCAGCCAACTTGCCGGTACGGGCGACAATGAGCAGTTCTTC.

The V gene is TRBV27, the J gene TRBJ2-1; 8 positions match TRBD1. The CDR3 extends over 16 amino acids. Germline V lookup: CDR1 MNHEY, CDR2 SMNVEV (reference sequence). V lost 6 bases, J lost 7 bases, and 14 bases stayed unmatched. The CDR3 DNA follows: TGTGCCAGCAGGACCAAACGGCGGGACAGGTGGAATGAGCAGTTCTTC. Encoded protein: CASRTKRRDRWNEQFF.

CDR3 DNA sequence: TGTGCCAGCTCACCACCGGCGGGGGACACTGAAGCTTTCTTT. It is translated as CASSPPAGDTEAFF. V gene TRBV18 combines with J gene TRBJ1-1, with D tentatively TRBD1 (5 bases). The CDR3 has 14 amino acids. Trimming removed 0 bases from V and 3 bases from J, with 8 bases in between. CDR1 KGHSH and CDR2 LQKENI come from the germline V gene.

The gene calls are TRBV27 and TRBJ2-1; 8 nucleotides align to TRBD1. CDR3 size: 14 residues. V lost 8 bases, J lost 4 bases, and 7 bases stayed unmatched. The V gene's germline CDR1 is MNHEY and CDR2 SMNVEV (reference sequence). The CDR3 sequence is CASASRTGYNEQFF. In DNA form, the CDR3 reads TGTGCCAGCGCAAGTCGGACAGGGTACAATGAGCAGTTCTTC.

This chain uses TRBV5-8 with TRBJ2-3; 12 bases are shared with TRBD2. This CDR3 has 17 amino acids. V gave up 1 base and J gave up 1 base; unmatched junction bases: 4. Germline lookup yields CDR1 SGHTS and CDR2 YDEGEE. The CDR3 loop is CASSLRWTSGGTDTQYF. CDR3 nucleotide sequence: TGTGCCAGCAGCTTGCGTTGGACTAGCGGGGGCACAGATACGCAGTATTTT.

V is TRBV7-9 and J is TRBJ1-1; 9 nucleotides match TRBD1. The length of the CDR3 is 18 residues. Germline trimming cut 5 bases from V and 3 bases from J; bases unmatched to any gene: 16. Germline V gives CDR1 SEHNR, CDR2 FQNEAQ (reference sequence). The CDR3 region is CASSLYSGQGRSDTEAFF. The CDR3 DNA reads TGTGCCAGCAGCCTCTACTCGGGACAGGGTAGATCGGACACTGAAGCTTTCTTT.

This chain uses TRBV13 with TRBJ1-2; tentative D call: TRBD1 (6 bases). In germline, CDR1 is PRHDT, CDR2 FYEKMQ (reference sequence). V was clipped by 3 bases and J by 6 bases, with 14 bases between them. The CDR3 is 14 residues long. The CDR3 region has the DNA TGTGCCAGCAGCTTCAACCCATCAGGGGATGGCTACACCTTC. Translating it yields CASSFNPSGDGYTF. Drawing the rest from reference TRBV13 and TRBJ1-2, the complete variable domain is AAGVIQSPRHLIKEKRETATLKCYPIPRHDTVYWYQQGPGQDPQFLISFYEKMQSDKGSIPDRFSAQQFSDYHSELNMSSLELGDSALYFCASSFNPSGDGYTFGSGTRLTVV.

The chain carries TRBV12-3 or TRBV12-4 and TRBJ2-1; D is unresolved. Trimming removed 6 bases from V and 6 bases from J, with 12 bases in between. The CDR3 runs to 13 residues. CDR3 residues: CASRPRVINEQFF. The DNA for the CDR3 is TGTGCCAGCAGACCTCGTGTGATCAATGAGCAGTTCTTC.

The genes are TRBV5-1 and TRBJ1-1; TRBD1 matches at 7 bases. The CDR3 is made up of 19 amino acids. Per germline, CDR1 SGHRS and CDR2 YFSETQ. V shed 4 bases, J shed 5 bases, and the junction held 23 bases outside the gene matches. The CDR3 region is CASSPWTGYRVMQWTEAFF. CDR3 bases: TGCGCCAGCAGCCCATGGACAGGTTATCGGGTAATGCAGTGGACTGAAGCTTTCTTT.